The 30 T cell receptor beta chains reported below all come from one sample, sequenced in a study of CXCR3-negative and CXCR3-positive naive CD8 T cells. Whole-study findings and limits: Comparison of naive cells showed more hydrophobic TRB CDR3s in CXCR3-positive than in CXCR3-negative naive cells.

What these receptors recognize is not known. The study made its TRB cDNA libraries by 5' RACE, adding UMI labels. TCRdb re-called the 5' RACE reads and catalogs CDR3 proteins one per entry, DNA excluded. Its table records tens of thousands of distinct CDR3 sequences. Sequencing input: naive CXCR3+ CD8+ T cells from blood. Subset specified: CD45RO-CCR7+CD27+CD95- naive CD8+ T cells expressing CXCR3 (TNR3+). The source is a human donor in good health. Some clones in this sample may be carry-over from other donors' samples.

The chain links TRBV9 to TRBJ2-1. Germline V CDR1 and CDR2: SGDLS, YYNGEE. The CDR3 totals 13 residues. The CDR3 protein is CASSVEGYNEQFF.

The chain is built from TRBV6-1 and TRBJ2-1; the D call from TCRdb, TRBD2, cannot be confirmed without DNA. This CDR3 has 14 residues. Germline values: CDR1 MNHNS, CDR2 SASEGT. CDR3 in amino acids: CASSAGLNYNEQFF.

The chain uses TRBV28 and TRBJ1-5. CDR3 length: 15 residues. Germline values: CDR1 MDHEN, CDR2 SYDVKM. CDR3 protein: CASSSPWRFNQPQHF.

The chain carries TRBV3-1 and TRBJ1-5; TCRdb returns TRBD1, unconfirmable since there is no DNA. Looked up from germline, CDR1 is LGHDT and CDR2 is YNNKEL (reference sequence). There are 13 residues in the CDR3. The CDR3 loop reads CASSTGWNQPQHF.

J is TRBJ1-4 and V is TRBV28. From germline, CDR1 is MDHEN and CDR2 SYDVKM. The CDR3 sequence is 15 residues long. Here the CDR3 reads CASQEEGRSTEKLFF.

This chain joins TRBV20-1 and TRBJ1-2; TCRdb's D call, TRBD1, is unchecked because there is no DNA. The CDR3 is 11 residues long. Germline V gives CDR1 DFQATT, CDR2 SNEGSKA (reference sequence). CDR3: CSRQGFYGYTF.

V is TRBV29-1 and J is TRBJ2-7. Germline CDR1 SQVTM, CDR2 ANQGSEA. The CDR3 spans 11 residues. CDR3 sequence reads: CSVDKDYEQYF.

CDR3 region: CASSLGTGDQPQHF. This chain uses TRBV5-1 with TRBJ1-5; the TCRdb call, TRBD1, lacks DNA for checking. Germline assignment: CDR1 SGHRS and CDR2 YFSETQ. This CDR3 spans 14 amino acids.

V gene TRBV7-9 combines with J gene TRBJ1-2. Germline V gene data show CDR1 as SEHNR and CDR2 as FQNEAQ (reference sequence). This CDR3 spans 14 amino acids. The CDR3 spells CASSLDQNQDGYTF.

The rearrangement joins TRBV29-1 to TRBJ2-1; the D gene TCRdb calls, TRBD1, cannot be checked with no DNA. There are 12 residues in the CDR3. From germline, CDR1 is SQVTM and CDR2 ANQGSEA. CDR3 region: CSVEVQGNEQFF.

Here the CDR3 reads CASSLTETASGATVLTF. The chain employs TRBV27 and TRBJ2-6; the D gene TCRdb calls, TRBD1, cannot be checked with no DNA. Germline CDR1 reads MNHEY; CDR2 reads SMNVEV (reference sequence). The CDR3 spans 17 residues. Looking up the rest from reference TRBV27 and TRBJ2-6 gives the full variable domain: EAQVTQNPRYLITVTGKKLTVTCSQNMNHEYMSWYRQDPGLGLRQIYYSMNVEVTDKGDVPEGYKVSRKEKRNFPLILESPSPNQTSLYFCASSLTETASGATVLTFGAGSRLTVL.

This chain links TRBV29-1 with TRBJ2-1. Per the germline V gene, CDR1 is SQVTM and CDR2 is ANQGSEA. The CDR3 has 11 amino acids. CDR3 amino acids: CSVANYNEQFF.

The rearrangement uses TRBV11-2 and TRBJ2-2; TCRdb calls TRBD2, which cannot be checked without DNA. The CDR3 has 13 residues. Germline V lookup: CDR1 SGHAT, CDR2 FQNNGV. The CDR3 region is CASSPGLTGELFF.

The chain is built from TRBV6-7 and TRBJ1-5; TCRdb's D call, TRBD1, is unchecked because there is no DNA. TRBV6-7 is annotated as an ORF whose role is uncertain. The length of the CDR3 is 15 residues. CDR3 residues: CASSCDSDSNQPQHF.

This sequence joins TRBV6-2 or TRBV6-3 and TRBJ1-1; without DNA, the TCRdb call of TRBD1 cannot be checked. The germline V gene encodes CDR1 MNHEY and CDR2 SVGEGT. The CDR3 has 16 amino acids. CDR3 sequence: CASSYPAGAGGTEAFF.

The chain combines TRBV5-5 with TRBJ2-2; TCRdb's D gene call, TRBD1, goes unchecked for lack of DNA. Germline loops: CDR1 SGHKS, CDR2 YYEKEE (reference sequence). The CDR3 has 16 residues. The CDR3 is CASSRNPRTITGELFF.

The chain carries TRBV9 and TRBJ1-1. Germline CDR1 SGDLS, CDR2 YYNGEE. This CDR3 spans 12 amino acids. The CDR3 here is CASNKGGTEAFF.

The genes are TRBV6-5 and TRBJ2-4. Germline values: CDR1 MNHEY, CDR2 SVGAGI. The CDR3 is made up of 14 amino acids. The CDR3 protein is CASSYSNTKNIQYF.

The genes are TRBV2 and TRBJ2-3; TCRdb lists TRBD2, though no DNA is available to test this call. This CDR3 is 15 amino acids long. CDR1 and CDR2 (germline): SNHLY, FYNNEI. Here the CDR3 reads CASRSTSGTTDTQYF.

The gene calls are TRBV4-3 and TRBJ2-1; TCRdb indicates TRBD2, and absent DNA this call remains unverified. This CDR3 region has 16 residues. Germline CDR1 is LGHNA and CDR2 is YSLEER. Here the CDR3 reads CASSQSVLAGINEQFF.

The chain uses TRBV9 and TRBJ2-2; TCRdb outputs TRBD1, but without DNA this stays unchecked. This CDR3 comprises 14 residues. Germline loops: CDR1 SGDLS, CDR2 YYNGEE. The CDR3 here is CASSVDRVAGELFF.

Here the CDR3 reads CASSLWTNTGELFF. The chain employs TRBV7-3 and TRBJ2-2; TCRdb names TRBD2, which stays unverified in the absence of DNA. CDR1 and CDR2 (germline): SGHTA, FQGTGA. The CDR3 has 14 residues.

The chain joins TRBV4-1 to TRBJ2-7; TCRdb's D gene call, TRBD2, goes unchecked for lack of DNA. Germline lookup yields CDR1 MGHRA and CDR2 YSYEKL. The CDR3 consists of 13 residues. CDR3 residues: CASSPGLPYEQYF.

The rearrangement joins TRBV12-3 or TRBV12-4 to TRBJ2-1; TCRdb's D call, TRBD1, is unchecked because there is no DNA. This CDR3 is 12 amino acids long. This CDR3 is CASSLAGGPEFF.

CDR3 region: CASSDPYQETQYF. The V call is TRBV9, the J call TRBJ2-5. The germline gives CDR1 SGDLS, CDR2 YYNGEE. The CDR3 totals 13 residues.

This chain links TRBV7-9 with TRBJ2-1; the TRBD1 assignment by TCRdb is unverifiable without DNA. The germline V gene encodes CDR1 SEHNR and CDR2 FQNEAQ (reference sequence). This CDR3 comprises 12 residues. The CDR3 sequence is CASRTGSNEQFF.

The chain carries TRBV3-1 and TRBJ2-5; the TCRdb call, TRBD1, lacks DNA for checking. CDR1 and CDR2 (germline): LGHDT, YNNKEL (reference sequence). The CDR3 runs 15 residues. CDR3: CASSRPSGEEETQYF.

The chain recombines TRBV29-1 with TRBJ2-1; TCRdb indicates TRBD1, and absent DNA this call remains unverified. The CDR3 has 13 residues. Germline lookup yields CDR1 SQVTM and CDR2 ANQGSEA. This CDR3 reads CSANRGDHNEQFF.

The chain couples TRBV28 to TRBJ2-1; TCRdb's D gene call, TRBD1, goes unchecked for lack of DNA. This CDR3 has 13 residues. The germline V gene has CDR1 MDHEN and CDR2 SYDVKM. The CDR3 reads CASEGDLYNEQFF. Looking up the rest from reference TRBV28 and TRBJ2-1 gives the full variable domain: DVKVTQSSRYLVKRTGEKVFLECVQDMDHENMFWYRQDPGLGLRLIYFSYDVKMKEKGDIPEGYSVSREKKERFSLILESASTNQTSMYLCASEGDLYNEQFFGPGTRLTVL.

This rearrangement joins TRBV28 to TRBJ2-5; TCRdb outputs TRBD1, but without DNA this stays unchecked. The CDR3 is 16 residues long. CDR1 is MDHEN and CDR2 is SYDVKM in the germline V gene. The CDR3 protein is CASSLAPGARQETQYF. Using reference TRBV28 and TRBJ2-5 for the parts outside the CDR3, the full variable domain is DVKVTQSSRYLVKRTGEKVFLECVQDMDHENMFWYRQDPGLGLRLIYFSYDVKMKEKGDIPEGYSVSREKKERFSLILESASTNQTSMYLCASSLAPGARQETQYFGPGTRLLVL.